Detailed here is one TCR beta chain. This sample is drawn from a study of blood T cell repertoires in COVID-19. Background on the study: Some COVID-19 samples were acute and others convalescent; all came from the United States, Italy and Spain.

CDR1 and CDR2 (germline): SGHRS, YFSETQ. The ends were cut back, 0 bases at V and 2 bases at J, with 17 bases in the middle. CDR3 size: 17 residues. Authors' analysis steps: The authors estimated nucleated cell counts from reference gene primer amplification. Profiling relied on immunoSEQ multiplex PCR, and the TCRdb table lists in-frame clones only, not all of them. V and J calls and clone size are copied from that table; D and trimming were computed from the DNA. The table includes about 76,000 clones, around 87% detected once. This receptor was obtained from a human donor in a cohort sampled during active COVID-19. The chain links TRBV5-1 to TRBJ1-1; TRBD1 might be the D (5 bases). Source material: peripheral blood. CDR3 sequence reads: CASSLGQGRFSNTEAFF. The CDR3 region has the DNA TGCGCCAGCAGCTTGGGCCAGGGCCGCTTCTCCAACACTGAAGCTTTCTTT.